This note documents a single T cell receptor (beta chain) sequence. What it recognizes is unknown. The data originate from a study of shared clonotypes between healthy human individuals. Overall study context: A donor's plate count was three for CD4 naive and three for CD4 memory; CD8 naive had two and CD8 memory one. General study points: Rarefaction analysis demonstrated incomplete sorted-subset sequencing notwithstanding large depth.

Every contributor of samples was a Caucasian grown-up residing in Nashville, Tennessee. Per germline, CDR1 MDHEN and CDR2 SYDVKM. Losses at the gene ends were 3 bases for V and 0 bases for J; bases not matched to a gene: 16. This CDR3 spans 20 amino acids. Only in-frame clones appear in the TCRdb table, and some are missing; sequencing was by immunoSEQ multiplex PCR. The sample has hundreds of thousands of clones, roughly 73% seen once. This sequence originates from a woman aged 25-40 years in good health. Sequencing used memory CD4+ T cells sorted from blood. Described subset: CD45RA-negative fraction. This sequence joins TRBV28 and TRBJ2-1; 8 bases are a match to TRBD2. The CDR3 sequence is CASSFQRETSETSSYNEQFF. The CDR3, as DNA: TGTGCCAGCAGTTTCCAGAGGGAGACTAGCGAGACGAGCTCCTACAATGAGCAGTTCTTC.